This T cell receptor beta chain was captured in a study of shared clonotypes between healthy human individuals. Study overall: Those who served as donors were a couple of women and three men between the ages of 18 and 49.

Terminally differentiated effector memory CD45RA+ cells were excluded by CCR7 positive selection of CD45RO-negative cells. Concerning this clone: Its specificity is unknown.

The CDR3 is 15 residues long. V shed 5 bases, J shed 8 bases, and the junction held 9 bases outside the gene matches. Germline lookup yields CDR1 LGHNA and CDR2 YNFKEQ. Study-level findings and limits: Sequencing depth was predicted to influence how clonotypes are shared among donors. Estimated richness was generally greater in naive than memory subsets.

Using immunoSEQ multiplex PCR, the repertoire was profiled, and TCRdb retains in-frame clones only, with some absent. The sample lists more than 2 million clones, 80% to 95% occurring once. This TCR came from a man younger than 35 in good health. Some clones in this sample may be carry-over from other donors' samples. This chain links TRBV4-2 with TRBJ2-1, with 10 bases fitting TRBD1. Specimen: naive CD8+ T cells from PBMCs. The CDR3 coding sequence is TGTGCCAGCAGCGGCCGGGACAGGGGTCTGGATGAGCAGTTCTTC. Residues: CASSGRDRGLDEQFF.